These T cell receptor beta chains were read from a single sample in a study of siplizumab effects on memory and regulatory T cells. Clones were sequenced by immunoSEQ multiplex PCR, and TCRdb holds only the in-frame ones, with some missing. The sample records about 100,000 clones, just over 90% being singletons. Sample: Tregs sorted from blood. These receptor sequences come from a human donor in good health. Both conserved end residues are part of each CDR3. The D gene is left open where the match is weak. Only some rows state a clone size, as once, few, many or a class for expanded clones.

J | size | D | V | CDR3 | DNA
TRBJ2-1 | . | TRBD1 | TRBV6-6 | CASSNPPGQGINEQFF | TGTGCCAGCAGCAACCCCCCGGGACAGGGAATAAATGAGCAGTTCTTC
TRBJ2-1 | . | TRBD2 | TRBV11-2 | CASSIPLAGEGFNEQFF | TGTGCCAGCAGCATACCATTAGCGGGAGAAGGTTTCAATGAGCAGTTCTTC
TRBJ1-4 | . | . | TRBV7-3 | CASSLRQDPNEKLFF | TGTGCCAGCAGCTTAAGGCAGGACCCTAATGAAAAACTGTTTTTT
TRBJ2-7 | . | . | TRBV2 | CASSEWTVEQYF | TGTGCCAGCAGTGAATGGACGGTCGAGCAGTACTTC
TRBJ2-7 | . | . | TRBV6-1 | CASRGPITYEQYF | TGTGCCAGCAGAGGACCGATAACCTACGAGCAGTACTTC
TRBJ2-5 | . | . | TRBV14 | CASSKGVFGETQYF | TGTGCCAGCAGCAAAGGAGTTTTCGGGGAGACCCAGTACTTC
TRBJ2-7 | . | TRBD2 | TRBV7-3 | CASSLEYPGGPPYEQYF | TGTGCCAGCAGCTTAGAGTACCCGGGAGGGCCACCCTACGAGCAGTACTTC
TRBJ2-7 | . | TRBD2 | TRBV14 | CASSLLKGTSGRFGEQYF | TGTGCCAGCAGCCTTCTCAAAGGGACTAGCGGGAGGTTTGGGGAGCAGTACTTC
TRBJ1-1 | . | . | TRBV5-4 | CASKTPGPNTEAFF | TGTGCCAGCAAAACACCGGGACCGAACACTGAAGCTTTCTTT
TRBJ2-7 | . | . | TRBV6-9 | CASINASPYEQYF | TGTGCCAGCATTAACGCCTCTCCCTACGAGCAGTACTTC
TRBJ1-4 | . | . | TRBV18 | CASSPWSQTELFF | TGTGCCAGCTCACCATGGTCTCAGACGGAACTGTTTTTT
TRBJ1-1 | . | . | TRBV6-6 | CASKRLLTGGTEAFF | TGTGCCAGCAAGCGGCTCTTAACGGGGGGCACTGAAGCTTTCTTT
TRBJ2-2 | . | . | TRBV9 | CASSQMRGTGELFF | TGTGCCAGCAGCCAGATGCGAGGCACCGGGGAGCTGTTTTTT
TRBJ1-1 | . | . | TRBV10-3 | CATQYRSTNTEAFF | TGTGCCACACAGTACAGGTCTACCAACACTGAAGCTTTCTTT
TRBJ1-4 | once | TRBD1 | TRBV7-8 | CASSLGTGTNEKLFF | TGTGCCAGCAGCCTAGGGACAGGGACGAATGAAAAACTGTTTTTT
TRBJ2-7 | . | TRBD1 | TRBV28 | CASSQTWDRAYEQYF | TGTGCCAGCAGTCAGACGTGGGACAGGGCCTACGAGCAGTACTTC
TRBJ2-3 | . | TRBD2 | TRBV4-1 | CASSPSSGSTDTQYF | TGCGCCAGCAGCCCCTCTAGCGGGAGCACAGATACGCAGTATTTT
TRBJ2-1 | . | TRBD2 | TRBV7-9 | CASSRRTSGSYNEQFF | TGTGCCAGCAGTCGACGGACTAGCGGTTCCTACAATGAGCAGTTCTTC
TRBJ2-3 | . | TRBD2 | TRBV7-3 | CASSLNILARGGSDTQYF | TGTGCCAGCAGCTTAAATATCTTGGCTCGGGGGGGCTCAGATACGCAGTATTTT
TRBJ2-5 | . | . | TRBV2 | CASSEETQYF | TGTGCCAGCAGTGAGGAGACCCAGTACTTC
TRBJ1-2 | once | TRBD1 | TRBV28 | CASKTGGARGYTF | TGTGCCAGCAAAACAGGGGGCGCTCGTGGCTACACCTTC
TRBJ1-1 | . | . | TRBV10-3 | CAIRGLRGAEAFF | TGTGCCATCAGGGGACTCAGGGGTGCTGAAGCTTTCTTT
TRBJ1-2 | once | . | TRBV5-1 | CASSLQGRAVWGYTF | TGCGCCAGCAGCTTGCAGGGGAGGGCCGTTTGGGGCTACACCTTC
TRBJ2-1 | . | TRBD2 | TRBV5-4 | CASSLTSGSVDEQFF | TGTGCCAGCAGCCTCACTAGCGGGAGCGTCGATGAGCAGTTCTTC
TRBJ2-5 | . | . | TRBV9 | CASSVQDAQETQYF | TGTGCCAGCAGCGTACAAGACGCACAAGAGACCCAGTACTTC
TRBJ2-3 | . | TRBD2 | TRBV10-2 | CASSEGGRGLAADTQYF | TGCGCCAGCAGTGAGGGGGGGAGGGGACTAGCTGCAGATACGCAGTATTTT
TRBJ2-7 | . | TRBD1 | TRBV11-3 | CASPHGDREYYEQYF | TGTGCCAGTCCCCACGGGGACAGGGAATACTACGAGCAGTACTTC
TRBJ2-6 | once | TRBD1 | TRBV7-3 | CASSFPTGSGANVLTF | TGTGCCAGCAGCTTTCCGACAGGGTCCGGGGCCAACGTCCTGACTTTC
TRBJ2-3 | . | TRBD1 | TRBV29-1 | CSVARPGQGFFSTDTQYF | TGCAGCGTCGCCCGTCCGGGACAGGGGTTTTTTAGCACAGATACGCAGTATTTT
TRBJ2-1 | . | TRBD2 | TRBV6-1 | CASAGGREGNEQFF | TGTGCCAGCGCCGGGGGGCGGGAGGGCAATGAGCAGTTCTTC
TRBJ2-1 | . | . | TRBV2 | CASSVSGTARSYNEQFF | TGTGCCAGCAGTGTATCCGGGACCGCCCGCTCCTACAATGAGCAGTTCTTC
TRBJ1-2 | few | . | TRBV5-5 | CASSSSNPGHLFGYTF | TGTGCCAGCAGCTCCTCAAACCCGGGACACCTTTTTGGCTACACCTTC
TRBJ1-6 | . | . | TRBV5-1 | CASSLSGGENSPLHF | TGCGCCAGCAGCTTATCCGGGGGCGAAAATTCACCCCTCCACTTT
TRBJ2-1 | . | TRBD2 | TRBV7-7 | CASSLAGTSGFGEQFF | TGTGCTAGCAGCTTAGCCGGGACTAGCGGATTCGGTGAGCAGTTCTTC
TRBJ2-3 | . | . | TRBV7-2 | CASSSFTDTQYF | TGTGCCAGCAGCTCTTTCACAGATACGCAGTATTTT
TRBJ1-2 | . | . | TRBV6-6 | CAVAVRGGLSRGYTF | TGTGCCGTAGCTGTTCGGGGGGGTCTCTCTCGTGGCTACACCTTC
TRBJ2-1 | . | . | TRBV28 | CASSFWSEQFF | TGTGCCAGCAGTTTTTGGTCTGAGCAGTTCTTC
TRBJ2-7 | . | . | TRBV7-2 | CASSLGDWSYEQYF | TGTGCCAGCAGCTTAGGGGACTGGAGCTACGAGCAGTACTTC
TRBJ2-7 | . | . | TRBV5-1 | CASSLDRALYEQYF | TGCGCCAGCAGCTTGGATAGGGCTCTCTACGAGCAGTACTTC
TRBJ1-4 | . | TRBD1 | TRBV15 | CATSRGKRTGNEKLFF | TGTGCCACCAGCAGAGGAAAGCGGACAGGGAATGAAAAACTGTTTTTT
TRBJ2-1 | . | . | TRBV2 | CASTPRGSVNEQFF | TGTGCCAGCACCCCACGGGGGTCTGTAAATGAGCAGTTCTTC
TRBJ2-7 | . | . | TRBV10-2 | CASSESLLKTRGSYEQYF | TGCGCCAGCAGTGAGAGTTTGTTAAAGACTAGGGGGTCCTACGAGCAGTACTTC
TRBJ1-2 | . | . | TRBV10-3 | CAISERRGYTF | TGTGCCATCAGTGAGCGAAGGGGCTACACCTTC
TRBJ1-3 | . | TRBD1 | TRBV18 | CASSPQGAPIYF | TGTGCCAGCTCACCACAGGGGGCCCCCATATATTTT
TRBJ2-5 | . | . | TRBV28 | CASSPAFSAERGKTQYF | TGTGCCAGCAGTCCCGCTTTCTCTGCGGAGAGGGGAAAGACCCAGTACTTC
TRBJ1-5 | . | TRBD1 | TRBV6-5 | CASSRDRYSNQPQHF | TGTGCCAGCAGCAGGGACAGGTATAGCAATCAGCCCCAGCATTTT
TRBJ2-5 | . | . | TRBV5-1 | CASSLDPGQETQYF | TGCGCCAGCAGCTTGGATCCTGGGCAAGAGACCCAGTACTTC
TRBJ2-2 | . | TRBD2 | TRBV11-2 | CASSRLALLKTGELFF | TGTGCCAGCAGCCGACTAGCGCTTCTCAAAACCGGGGAGCTGTTTTTT
TRBJ1-2 | . | . | TRBV15 | CATSRAGGAYGYTF | TGTGCCACCAGCAGAGCGGGGGGGGCCTATGGCTACACCTTC